The entry below gives a single T cell receptor beta chain sequence along with its context. The data derive from a study of blood T cell repertoires in COVID-19. Background on the study: Sites in the United States, Italy and Spain provided acute and convalescent COVID-19 samples. Sources were T cells, B-cell-depleted T cells, or PBMCs; the material itself was cDNA or gDNA.

This CDR3 spans 14 amino acids. V lost 8 bases and J lost 3; bases outside the gene matches: 9. Germline CDR1 SNHLY, CDR2 FYNNEI. Under the authors' procedure: Amplification of reference gene primers provided the estimated nucleated cell counts. Generated by immunoSEQ multiplex PCR, the TCRdb table keeps only in-frame clones and is missing some. V and J calls and clone size come straight from that table; D and trimming were deduced from the DNA. The data show 95,000 to 100,000 clones, about nine tenths seen once. The sequencing sample was made of peripheral blood. The J gene is TRBJ1-2, the V gene TRBV2; 7 bases are a match to TRBD1. The clonotype was recovered from a man in his fifties or sixties with acute or convalescent COVID-19. The CDR3 DNA sequence: TGTGCCAGCCTTGACAGGGAATACGACTATGGCTACACCTTC. Protein product: CASLDREYDYGYTF.